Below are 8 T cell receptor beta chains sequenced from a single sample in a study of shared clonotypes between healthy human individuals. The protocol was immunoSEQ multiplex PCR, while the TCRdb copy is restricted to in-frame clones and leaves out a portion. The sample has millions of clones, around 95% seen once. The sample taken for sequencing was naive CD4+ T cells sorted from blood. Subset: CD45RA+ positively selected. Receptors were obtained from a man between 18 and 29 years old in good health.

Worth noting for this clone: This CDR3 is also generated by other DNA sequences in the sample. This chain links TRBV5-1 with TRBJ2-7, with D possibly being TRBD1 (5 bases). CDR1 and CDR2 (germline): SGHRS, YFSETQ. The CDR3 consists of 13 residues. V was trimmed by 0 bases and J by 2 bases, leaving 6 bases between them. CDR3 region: CASSLEGPYEQYF. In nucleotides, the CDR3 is TGCGCCAGCAGCTTGGAGGGGCCCTACGAGCAGTACTTC.

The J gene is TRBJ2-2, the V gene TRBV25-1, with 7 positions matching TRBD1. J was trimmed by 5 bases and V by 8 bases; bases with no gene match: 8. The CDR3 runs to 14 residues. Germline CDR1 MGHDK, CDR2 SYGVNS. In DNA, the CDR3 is TGTGCCAGCGGAAGACAGGGATTTACCGGGGAGCTGTTTTTT. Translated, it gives CASGRQGFTGELFF.

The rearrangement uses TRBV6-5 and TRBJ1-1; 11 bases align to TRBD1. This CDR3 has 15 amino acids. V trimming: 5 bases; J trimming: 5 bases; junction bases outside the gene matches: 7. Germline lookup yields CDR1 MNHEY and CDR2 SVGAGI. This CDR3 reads CASSPRTGGWTEAFF. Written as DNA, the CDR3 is TGTGCCAGCAGTCCTCGGACAGGGGGCTGGACTGAAGCTTTCTTT.

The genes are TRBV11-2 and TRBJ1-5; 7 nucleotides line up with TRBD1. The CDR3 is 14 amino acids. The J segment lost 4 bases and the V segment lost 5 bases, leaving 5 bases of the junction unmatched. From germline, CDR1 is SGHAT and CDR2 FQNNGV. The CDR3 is CASSGDRANQPQHF. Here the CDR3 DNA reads TGTGCCAGCAGCGGCGACAGGGCAAATCAGCCCCAGCATTTT.

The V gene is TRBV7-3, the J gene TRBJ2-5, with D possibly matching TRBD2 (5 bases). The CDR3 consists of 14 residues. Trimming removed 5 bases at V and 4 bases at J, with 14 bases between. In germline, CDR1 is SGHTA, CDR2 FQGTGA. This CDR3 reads CASSPGHSGETQYF. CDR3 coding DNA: TGTGCCAGCAGCCCCGGGCACAGCGGAGAGACCCAGTACTTC.

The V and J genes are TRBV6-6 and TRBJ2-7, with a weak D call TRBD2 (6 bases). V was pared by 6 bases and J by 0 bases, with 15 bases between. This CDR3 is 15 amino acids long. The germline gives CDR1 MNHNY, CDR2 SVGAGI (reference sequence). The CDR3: CASSPPGLSSYEQYF. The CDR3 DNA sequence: TGTGCCAGCAGCCCACCGGGACTGTCCTCCTACGAGCAGTACTTC.

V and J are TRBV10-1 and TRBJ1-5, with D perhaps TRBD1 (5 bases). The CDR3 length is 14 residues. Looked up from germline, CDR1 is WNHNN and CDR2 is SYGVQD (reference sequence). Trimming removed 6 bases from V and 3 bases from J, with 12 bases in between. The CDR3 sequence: CASSPGGFNQPQHF. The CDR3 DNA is TGCGCCAGCAGCCCCGGGGGGTTCAATCAGCCCCAGCATTTT.

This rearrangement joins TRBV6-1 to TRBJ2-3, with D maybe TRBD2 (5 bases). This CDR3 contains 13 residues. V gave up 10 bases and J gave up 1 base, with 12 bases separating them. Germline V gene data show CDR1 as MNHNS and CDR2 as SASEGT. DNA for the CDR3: TGTGCCATCGGGGAGTCGGGCACAGATACGCAGTATTTT. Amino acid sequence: CAIGESGTDTQYF.